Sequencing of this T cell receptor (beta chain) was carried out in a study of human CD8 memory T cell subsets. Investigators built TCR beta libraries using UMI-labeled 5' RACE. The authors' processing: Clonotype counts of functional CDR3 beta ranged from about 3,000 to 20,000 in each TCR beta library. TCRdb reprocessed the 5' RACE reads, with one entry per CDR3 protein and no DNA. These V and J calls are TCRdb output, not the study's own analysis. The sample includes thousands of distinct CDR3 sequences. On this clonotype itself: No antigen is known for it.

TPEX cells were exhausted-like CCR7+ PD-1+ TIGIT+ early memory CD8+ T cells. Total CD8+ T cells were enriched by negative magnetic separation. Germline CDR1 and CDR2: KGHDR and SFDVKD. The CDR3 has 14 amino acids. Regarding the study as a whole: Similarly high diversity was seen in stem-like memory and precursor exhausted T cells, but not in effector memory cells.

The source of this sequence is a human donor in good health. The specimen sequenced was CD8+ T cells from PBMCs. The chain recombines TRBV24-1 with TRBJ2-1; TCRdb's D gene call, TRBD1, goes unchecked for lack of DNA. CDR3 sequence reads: CATSGTGPYNEQFF.